This T cell receptor beta chain derives from a study of T cells in Graves' hyperthyroidism and ophthalmopathy. Active moderate-to-severe ophthalmopathy, Clinical Activity Score at least 3, NOSPECS at least 4, under 3 months' duration. CDR1 is LGHDT and CDR2 is YNNKEL in the germline V gene (reference sequence). The V end lost 0 bases, the J end lost 1 base, and 15 bases lay between the germline ends. CDR3 length: 17 amino acids. Many counts were recorded for this clonotype. The antigen remains undetermined. Amplification of TCR beta CDR3 regions used RNA as the template. The HTBI primer set was used in a first-round RT-PCR of the TCR CDR3. MiXCR was run by TCRdb on the multiplex PCR reads, yielding one entry per CDR3 protein. Of 410,000 or so distinct CDR3 sequences listed, under 15% are singletons. Findings and limits, study-wide: For ophthalmopathy, model prediction preceded onset by a median around 7 months.

The chain carries TRBV3-1 and TRBJ1-1; D is unclear. The source material was blood. This TCR was sampled from a young man with Graves' ophthalmopathy. CDR3 in amino acids: CASSQDRAALRNTEAFF. Here the CDR3 DNA reads TGTGCCAGCAGCCAAGATCGCGCGGCCCTTAGGAACACTGAAGCTTTCTTT. Full variable domain (remainder filled in from reference TRBV3-1 and TRBJ1-1): DTAVSQTPKYLVTQMGNDKSIKCEQNLGHDTMYWYKQDSKKFLKIMFSYNNKELIINETVPNRFSPKSPDKAHLNLHINSLELGDSAVYFCASSQDRAALRNTEAFFGQGTRLTVV.